This T cell receptor beta chain was recorded in a study of CD8+CD57+ T cells in acquired aplastic anemia (dated by TCRdb to the late 2010s). Regarding the research as a whole: Extracted DNA from sorted CD4+ and CD8+ cells averaged about 3.4 ug, ranging from roughly 0.2 to 30 ug. A CD8+CD57+ expansion meant a frequency higher than the mean frequency seen in healthy subjects. Beyond this particular receptor, the publication reports: Twenty-nine CD8+ CDR3 sequences were found to be shared between patients and controls, but these sequences appeared to be highly expressed in patients and within the immunodominant clones of the patients. Between patients and healthy controls, no significant difference in CD8+ Simpson's diversity was found (P=0.060).

Expansion of CD8+CD57+ cells had been shown by flow cytometry in the patients chosen for sequencing. Severe acquired aplastic anemia was diagnosed in all patients according to International Study of Aplastic Anemia and Agranulocytosis and Camitta criteria. No patient had received any therapy when blood was sampled. The study deep-sequenced TCR repertoires of sorted CD4+ and CD8+ blood T cells from severe aplastic anemia patients and healthy subjects. Patients were enrolled under clinicaltrials.gov protocols 00001620, 01623167, 00001397, 00071045, 00081523 and 00961064 in the USA. Ficoll-Paque density gradient centrifugation was used to isolate peripheral blood mononuclear cells. CD4+ and CD8+ T cells were sorted by FACS or magnetic beads before DNA extraction. The germline V gene (reference sequence) yields DFQATT for CDR1 and SNEGSKA for CDR2. Relative to germline, V is 5 bases shorter and J is 4 bases shorter, with 8 bases between their ends. Spanning cysteine to phenylalanine, the CDR3 consists of 12 amino acids. Only the CDR3 portion is preserved as DNA: 36 bases, with reading frame beginning at the first base.

Genomic DNA served as template for TCR beta VDJ combination and CDR3 sequence profiling. TCR repertoire sequencing was run on an Illumina HiSeq 2000. Processing in the source paper ran as follows. Repertoires were assessed using TRBV/TRBJ rearrangement plots, CDR3 size and DJ length profiles, and Simpson's diversity index. The immunodominant clone was defined as the most abundant DNA sequence in deep sequencing data. CDR3 amino acid sequences were checked for sharing across subjects and were also compared against the VDJdb database and published repertoires. Using fastp at Q25 and MiXCR, TCRdb reprocessed the public reads and kept productive beta chains. Entries are consolidated by CDR3 protein sequence, retaining the most common genes and DNA. In this record, the V and J calls reflect TCRdb's handling and not the investigators' own analysis. In this sample the table shows 90,000 to 150,000 distinct CDR3 sequences, over 55% of which occur a single time. The ten largest clones add up to under 35% of the sample.

A remark on this clonotype: Its antigen is unknown. Base qualities are not recorded, but no much larger clone differs from it by a single base.

The clonotype was recovered from a human donor with aplastic anemia. Source material: sorted CD4+, CD8+, or CD8+CD57+ T cells (not recorded which) from PBMCs. The V and J genes are TRBV20-1 and TRBJ2-2; too little of a D gene remains to name it. The DNA is TGCAGTGCTGGCAGTTCCACCGGGGAGCTGTTTTTT. This translates into CSAGSSTGELFF.